The 23 T cell receptor beta chains given below trace back to one sample, sequenced in a study of T-cell reconstitution after alpha-beta-depleted transplantation in children. The TCRbeta library was prepared with unique molecular identifiers. A single record per CDR3 protein comes from TCRdb applying MiXCR to the PCR reads. The sample lists 200,000 to 250,000 distinct CDR3 sequences, 9.7% occurring once. The specimen was PBMCs from the stem cell graft donor, collected from the stem cell graft. These receptors were taken from a human donor who donated a stem cell graft to a child with SCID.

This clonotype has a count of ten or more. CDR3 sequence reads: CASSSDIPRGYTF. CDR3 nucleotide sequence: TGCGCCAGCAGCTCGGACATTCCTCGTGGCTACACCTTC. V and J are TRBV5-1 and TRBJ1-2; D may be TRBD1 (5 bases). V was clipped by 3 bases and J by 7 bases, with 13 bases between them. Germline lookup yields CDR1 SGHRS and CDR2 YFSETQ. CDR3 length: 13 residues.

Only a few counts were recorded for this clonotype. The chain carries TRBV5-4 and TRBJ2-7; 8 bases line up with TRBD1. The CDR3 consists of 16 residues. Germline V lookup: CDR1 SGHNT, CDR2 YYREEE (reference sequence). The J segment lost 7 bases and the V segment lost 0 bases, leaving 12 bases of the junction unmatched. CDR3 sequence reads: CASSLDPAGGAREQYF. The CDR3 nucleotides read TGTGCCAGCAGCTTGGATCCGGCAGGGGGCGCGAGAGAGCAGTACTTC.

CDR3 loop: CASSLGEAVNTEAFF. CDR3 DNA sequence: TGTGCCAGCAGCTTAGGGGAGGCGGTGAACACTGAAGCTTTCTTT. The chain couples TRBV7-2 to TRBJ1-1; no firm D call. CDR1 is SGHTA, CDR2 FQGNSA, per germline. The V gene lost 1 base and the J gene lost 0 bases, with 9 bases spanning the gap. CDR3 length: 15 amino acids. The full variable domain, its missing parts supplied by reference TRBV7-2 and TRBJ1-1, is GAGVSQSPSNKVTEKGKDVELRCDPISGHTALYWYRQSLGQGLEFLIYFQGNSAPDKSGLPSDRFSAERTGGSVSTLTIQRTQQEDSAVYLCASSLGEAVNTEAFFGQGTRLTVV.

The genes are TRBV7-9 and TRBJ2-7, with D uncertain. The CDR3 is 12 residues long. V was trimmed by 5 bases and J by 3 bases, leaving 8 bases between them. CDR1 and CDR2 from the germline V gene are SEHNR and FQNEAQ (reference sequence). The CDR3: CASSPQIYEQYF. In DNA form, the CDR3 reads TGTGCCAGCAGCCCGCAGATCTACGAGCAGTACTTC.

In its sample, this clonotype was seen many times. The V and J genes are TRBV12-3 or TRBV12-4 and TRBJ1-4; D is possibly TRBD1 (6 bases). Trimming shortened V by 5 bases and J by 0 bases, and 10 bases separated the two germline ends. This CDR3 is built from 15 residues. CDR3 coding DNA: TGTGCCAGCAGTCCCAGACAGGCAACTAATGAAAAACTGTTTTTT. Translated, it gives CASSPRQATNEKLFF.

This clonotype was recorded many times. The chain combines TRBV6-5 with TRBJ2-1; 9 nucleotides match TRBD2. V was pared by 5 bases and J by 8 bases, with 7 bases of the junction left unmatched. Germline values: CDR1 MNHEY, CDR2 SVGAGI. The CDR3 has 14 amino acids. CDR3 loop: CASSQRGALYEQFF. The CDR3 bases are TGTGCCAGCAGTCAGCGGGGGGCACTTTATGAGCAGTTCTTC.

This clonotype occurred many times. This chain connects TRBV5-1 to TRBJ1-1, with 8 bases matching TRBD1. In germline, CDR1 is SGHRS, CDR2 YFSETQ. CDR3 size: 14 residues. J lost 6 bases, V lost 4 bases, and 8 bases had no gene match. CDR3 bases: TGCGCCAGCAGCGGCTCTGGGACAGGCCCTGAAGCTTTCTTT. It is translated as CASSGSGTGPEAFF.

As regards this clonotype: The conserved closing phenylalanine or tryptophan is absent in this CDR3, likely reflecting a read error. The chain recombines TRBV24-1 with TRBJ2-7; tentatively, D is TRBD1 (5 bases). This CDR3 has 13 residues. The V and J ends lost 0 bases and 6 bases respectively, with 8 bases between them. CDR1 and CDR2 from the germline V gene are KGHDR and SFDVKD. CDR3 sequence reads: CATSDLVQGEQYL. The CDR3 nucleotides are TGTGCCACCAGTGATTTGGTGCAGGGCGAGCAGTACTTA.

On this clonotype itself: A much larger clone differs by one base, so this may be a read error. The genes are TRBV20-1 and TRBJ2-7; D perhaps matches TRBD1 (6 bases). This CDR3 comprises 15 residues. V shed 6 bases and J shed 2 bases, with 20 bases lying between them. Germline lookup yields CDR1 DFQATT and CDR2 SNEGSKA (reference sequence). DNA of the CDR3: TGCAGTGCGAACAAACGGACAGTCACGACCTACGAGCAGTACTTC. Translating gives CSANKRTVTTYEQYF.

The chain links TRBV7-2 to TRBJ2-7; weak D call: TRBD1 (5 bases). The length of the CDR3 is 15 residues. Trimming took 1 base from V and 5 from J, leaving 15 bases between them. Per germline, CDR1 SGHTA and CDR2 FQGNSA. CDR3 DNA sequence: TGTGCCAGCAGCTTAGGATCGGCAGGGTACAACGAGCAGTACTTC. Protein product: CASSLGSAGYNEQYF.

About this clonotype: Germline is not matched at one junction end, which may reflect a read error. The chain has TRBV27 and TRBJ1-2; D is possibly TRBD1 (5 bases). CDR3 length equals 13 residues. Germline assignment: CDR1 MNHEY and CDR2 SMNVEV (reference sequence). CDR3 bases: TGTGCCAGCAGTTTCGACGGGACCTATGGCGACACCTTC. Translating it yields CASSFDGTYGDTF.

There are many counts of this clonotype. The gene calls are TRBV11-1 and TRBJ2-5; no firm D call. CDR1 is SGHAT and CDR2 is FQDESV in the germline V gene (reference sequence). V was shortened by 4 bases and J by 0 bases, with 6 bases between the two germline ends. The CDR3 has 13 amino acids. The CDR3 DNA sequence: TGTGCCAGCAGCTCACAGAACCAAGAGACCCAGTACTTC. It specifies CASSSQNQETQYF.

This clonotype showed up many times. The gene calls are TRBV5-1 and TRBJ1-1; 9 nucleotides line up with TRBD1. Germline CDR1 SGHRS, CDR2 YFSETQ. The CDR3 sequence is 16 residues long. V lost 0 bases and J lost 0; bases outside the gene matches: 3. CDR3 bases: TGCGCCAGCAGCTTGGGGGACAGGGTAATGAACACTGAAGCTTTCTTT. Encoded protein: CASSLGDRVMNTEAFF.

This clonotype came up many times. The V call is TRBV12-3 or TRBV12-4, the J call TRBJ1-2, with 7 bases lining up with TRBD1. Trimming at V came to 4 bases and at J to 8 bases, leaving 13 bases not matched to a gene. This CDR3 region has 15 residues. CDR3 nucleotide sequence: TGTGCCAGCAGTTCCCTTTTATCAGGGGGGAAAGGCTACACCTTC. Residues: CASSSLLSGGKGYTF.

This clonotype was recorded at least ten times. The J gene is TRBJ1-2, the V gene TRBV20-1; D gene unclear. CDR1 is DFQATT and CDR2 is SNEGSKA in the germline V gene (reference sequence). The CDR3 runs 11 residues. The germline V and J ends were trimmed by 5 bases and 1 base, with 5 bases remaining between them. CDR3 coding DNA: TGCAGTGCTTTCGATAACTATGGCTACACCTTC. Translated, it gives CSAFDNYGYTF.

This clonotype was detected ten times or more. The genes are TRBV5-6 and TRBJ2-2; TRBD1 matches at 9 bases. The V and J ends lost 3 bases and 9 bases, in that order; junction bases with no gene match: 9. Germline V gene lookup returns CDR1 SGHDT and CDR2 YYEEEE. The CDR3 runs 15 residues. CDR3 in DNA: TGTGCCAGCAGCTGGGCCGGGACAGGGATGAGGGAGCTGTTTTTT. It is translated as CASSWAGTGMRELFF.

This clonotype was recorded a few times. A much larger clone is a single base away; this may be a read error. The rearrangement uses TRBV20-1 and TRBJ2-7; 9 bases map to TRBD1. Trimming cost V 6 bases and J 3 bases; bases outside gene matches: 3. This CDR3 has 12 amino acids. Germline values: CDR1 DFQATT, CDR2 SNEGSKA (reference sequence). CDR3: CSATDRGYEQYF. CDR3 nucleotides: TGCAGTGCCACGGACAGGGGCTACGAGCAGTACTTC.

This clonotype was counted at least ten times. This sequence joins TRBV5-1 and TRBJ1-4, with a possible D match to TRBD1 (6 bases). The CDR3 spans 15 residues. Germline V lookup: CDR1 SGHRS, CDR2 YFSETQ. Trimming cost V 4 bases and J 7 bases, with 17 bases left between them. The CDR3 DNA reads as TGCGCCAGCAGCCCTCTTGGGCAGGGGAGTGAAAAACTGTTTTTT. It is translated as CASSPLGQGSEKLFF. The variable domain in full, completed from reference TRBV5-1 and TRBJ1-4, reads KAGVTQTPRYLIKTRGQQVTLSCSPISGHRSVSWYQQTPGQGLQFLFEYFSETQRNKGNFPGRFSGRQFSNSRSEMNVSTLELGDSALYLCASSPLGQGSEKLFFGSGTQLSVL.

This clonotype was recorded at least ten times. The CDR3 reads CASSEEGPGGGYTF. CDR3 in DNA: TGTGCCAGCAGTGAAGAGGGCCCAGGGGGTGGCTACACCTTC. The chain carries TRBV2 and TRBJ1-2, with 7 bases aligning to TRBD1. The CDR3 has 14 amino acids. Germline CDR1 SNHLY, CDR2 FYNNEI. V lost 1 base and J lost 7; bases outside the gene matches: 6.

This clonotype appeared many times. The gene calls are TRBV6-2 or TRBV6-3 and TRBJ1-2, with TRBD1 as a possible D gene (6 bases). This CDR3 spans 15 amino acids. V lost 6 bases, J lost 3 bases, and 17 bases lay in between. Per germline, CDR1 MNHEY and CDR2 SVGEGT. As DNA, the CDR3 is TGTGCCAGCAGACCTACAGGGACTAGAGACTATGGCTACACCTTC. Its translation: CASRPTGTRDYGYTF.

This clonotype was counted at least ten times. This chain links TRBV4-3 with TRBJ2-3, with D possibly matching TRBD1 (6 bases). Germline V gene data show CDR1 as LGHNA and CDR2 as YSLEER. The length of the CDR3 is 15 residues. Trimming took off 1 base at V and 3 bases at J, with 11 bases between the two ends. CDR3 in DNA: TGCGCCAGCAGCCAAGCAGGGGCGGCTACAGATACGCAGTATTTT. As protein: CASSQAGAATDTQYF.

This clonotype showed up many times. CDR3: CASSPLQGRGTYEQYF. As DNA, the CDR3 is TGTGCCAGCAGCCCTTTGCAAGGGAGGGGGACGTACGAGCAGTACTTC. The rearrangement uses TRBV7-9 and TRBJ2-7, with D possibly TRBD2 on 7 matching bases. The CDR3 length is 16 residues. V gave up 5 bases and J gave up 4 bases, with 21 bases separating them. Germline V gene lookup returns CDR1 SEHNR and CDR2 FQNEAQ (reference sequence).

The V gene is TRBV5-1, the J gene TRBJ1-3; D possibly corresponds to TRBD1 (5 bases). The CDR3 is made up of 16 amino acids. V lost 0 bases, J lost 0 bases, and 10 bases lay in between. In germline, CDR1 is SGHRS, CDR2 YFSETQ. The CDR3 nucleotides are TGCGCCAGCAGCTTGGGGACAACCTACTCTGGAAACACCATATATTTT. This translates into CASSLGTTYSGNTIYF.